A selection of T cell receptor beta chains follows, all from one sample in a study of T cells expressing NK-cell markers. Following a re-call of the 5' RACE reads, TCRdb has one entry per CDR3 protein and lacks DNA. This sample lists about 15,000 distinct CDR3 sequences; its ten largest clones have around 50%. The sequenced sample was blood T cells: a sorted CD56 or NKG2C T cell subset, CD4+ or CD8+ T cells, or bulk PBMC T cells (not recorded which). The receptors derive from a man aged 18 to 69 in good health. Both conserved end residues are part of each CDR3.

TRBJ2-7 TRBV12-2 CASRLARELDEQYF
TRBJ2-7 TRBV29-1 CSVEVLAGFSYEQYF
TRBJ1-1 TRBV20-1 CGTRPNTEAFF
TRBJ2-1 TRBV5-1 CASSLGVWQGARNEQFF
TRBJ1-2 TRBV6-5 CASSSRQRDYTF
TRBJ1-5 TRBV6-1 CASSAGASNQPQHF
TRBJ2-5 TRBV5-1 CASSWAAYQETQYF
TRBJ2-3 TRBV29-1 CSGLTVDTQYF
TRBJ1-5 TRBV20-1 CSAPSWGNQPQHF
TRBJ2-7 TRBV20-1 CSAIGTSPGEEQYF
TRBJ2-1 TRBV3-1 CASSQFNRGAEQFF
TRBJ1-2 TRBV27 CASSFTGDSYGYTF
TRBJ2-3 TRBV4-2 CASSQDLGGGRTDTQYF
TRBJ2-1 TRBV6-4 CASSGASGRNNEQFF
TRBJ1-4 TRBV2 CASSDLWTVGDPTNEKLFF
TRBJ2-1 TRBV28 CASSWEPGLADNEQFF
TRBJ2-4 TRBV6-1 CASSVGTGSAKNIQYF
TRBJ2-1 TRBV12-3/TRBV12-4 CASSLTGGYHNEQFF
TRBJ2-3 TRBV5-1 CASSLASPSTDTQYF
TRBJ2-5 TRBV7-2 CASSTPGFGETQYF
TRBJ1-6 TRBV7-2 CASSLDGLQNSPLHF
TRBJ1-1 TRBV27 CASSLGTEAFF
TRBJ2-2 TRBV5-1 CASSWSPAGELFF
TRBJ1-2 TRBV20-1 CSARSGGPFGYTF
TRBJ1-2 TRBV7-8 CASSSPGQGGYGYTF
TRBJ2-7 TRBV6-1 CASSKRTGGINEQYF
TRBJ2-7 TRBV5-1 CASSLMVGGDEQYF
TRBJ2-7 TRBV4-3 CASSQDGTGTKIYEQYF
TRBJ2-7 TRBV5-1 CASSLVGQGASYEQYF
TRBJ2-2 TRBV15 CATSTGNTGELFF
TRBJ2-1 TRBV12-3/TRBV12-4 CASRGTAYNEQFF
TRBJ2-1 TRBV18 CASSSRMRDSYNEQFF
TRBJ1-1 TRBV5-1 CASSLGGQAEAFF
TRBJ2-7 TRBV20-1 CSAQGTVPHYEQYF
TRBJ1-1 TRBV14 CASSPSISEAFF
TRBJ2-6 TRBV20-1 CSARRTGLSGANVLTF
TRBJ1-1 TRBV4-3 CASSQDSREGTAFF
TRBJ2-5 TRBV11-2 CASSLDHLTSGLETQYF
TRBJ2-5 TRBV20-1 CSANTAGKEETQYF
TRBJ2-1 TRBV12-3/TRBV12-4 CASSAGTSSNNEQFF
TRBJ1-3 TRBV20-1 CSARSSSGNTIYF
TRBJ1-3 TRBV9 CASSGRTGEGNTIYF